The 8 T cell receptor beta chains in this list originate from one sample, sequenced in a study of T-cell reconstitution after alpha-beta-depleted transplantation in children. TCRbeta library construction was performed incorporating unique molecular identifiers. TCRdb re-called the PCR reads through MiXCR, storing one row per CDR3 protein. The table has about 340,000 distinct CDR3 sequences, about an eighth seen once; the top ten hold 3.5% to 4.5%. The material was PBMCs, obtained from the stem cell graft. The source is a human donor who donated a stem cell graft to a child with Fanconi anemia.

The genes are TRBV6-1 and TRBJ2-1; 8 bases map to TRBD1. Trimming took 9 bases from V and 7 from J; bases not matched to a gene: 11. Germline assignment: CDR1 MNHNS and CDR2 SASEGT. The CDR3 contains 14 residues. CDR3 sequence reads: CASRRGQGENEQFF. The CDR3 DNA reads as TGTGCCAGTAGACGCGGACAGGGAGAAAATGAGCAGTTCTTC.

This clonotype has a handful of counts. The CDR3 is CASSLGGTDSYEQYF. For the CDR3, the DNA is TGCGCCAGCAGCTTGGGTGGGACAGATAGCTACGAGCAGTACTTC. This sequence joins TRBV5-1 and TRBJ2-7; 7 bases are shared with TRBD1. The CDR3 loop spans 15 amino acids. Germline-derived CDR1 and CDR2 are SGHRS and YFSETQ. V shed 0 bases, J shed 3 bases, and the junction held 6 bases outside the gene matches.

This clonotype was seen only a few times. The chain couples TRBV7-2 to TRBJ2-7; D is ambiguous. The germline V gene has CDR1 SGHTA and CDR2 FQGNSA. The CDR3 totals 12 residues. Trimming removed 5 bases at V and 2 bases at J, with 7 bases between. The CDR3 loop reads CASSQAPYEQYF. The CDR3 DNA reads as TGTGCCAGCAGCCAAGCCCCCTACGAGCAGTACTTC.

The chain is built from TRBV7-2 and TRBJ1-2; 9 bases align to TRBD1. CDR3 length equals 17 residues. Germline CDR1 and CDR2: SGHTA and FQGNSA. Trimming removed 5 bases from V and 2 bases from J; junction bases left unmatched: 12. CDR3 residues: CASSPTADRGRNYGYTF. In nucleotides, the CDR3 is TGTGCCAGCAGCCCGACCGCCGACAGGGGGAGAAACTATGGCTACACCTTC.

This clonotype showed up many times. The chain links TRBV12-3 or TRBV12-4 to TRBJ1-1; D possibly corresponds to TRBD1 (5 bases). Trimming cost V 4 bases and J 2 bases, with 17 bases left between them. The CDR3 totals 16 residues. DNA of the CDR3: TGTGCCAGCAGTTCGCATCCCGGGACCACCAACACTGAAGCTTTCTTT. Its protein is CASSSHPGTTNTEAFF.

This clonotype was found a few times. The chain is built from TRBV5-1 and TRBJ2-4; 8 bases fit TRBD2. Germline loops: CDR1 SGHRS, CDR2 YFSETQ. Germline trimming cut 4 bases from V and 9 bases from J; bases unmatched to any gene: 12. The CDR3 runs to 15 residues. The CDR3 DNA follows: TGCGCCAGCAGCCCTAACGGGGGGGGGCAAAGCATTCAGTACTTC. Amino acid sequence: CASSPNGGGQSIQYF.

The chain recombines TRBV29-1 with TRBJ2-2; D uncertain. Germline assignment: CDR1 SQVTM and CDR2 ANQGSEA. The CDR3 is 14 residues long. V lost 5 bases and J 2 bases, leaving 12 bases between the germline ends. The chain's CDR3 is CSVSDKPNTGELFF. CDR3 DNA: TGCAGCGTTTCCGACAAACCTAACACCGGGGAGCTGTTTTTT.

This CDR3 is CSVVPARETQYF. CDR3 coding DNA: TGCAGCGTTGTGCCAGCCAGGGAGACCCAGTACTTC. The V call is TRBV29-1, the J call TRBJ2-5; D gene ambiguous. Trimming removed 4 bases at V and 5 bases at J, with 11 bases between. This CDR3 contains 12 residues. Germline V CDR1 and CDR2: SQVTM, ANQGSEA.